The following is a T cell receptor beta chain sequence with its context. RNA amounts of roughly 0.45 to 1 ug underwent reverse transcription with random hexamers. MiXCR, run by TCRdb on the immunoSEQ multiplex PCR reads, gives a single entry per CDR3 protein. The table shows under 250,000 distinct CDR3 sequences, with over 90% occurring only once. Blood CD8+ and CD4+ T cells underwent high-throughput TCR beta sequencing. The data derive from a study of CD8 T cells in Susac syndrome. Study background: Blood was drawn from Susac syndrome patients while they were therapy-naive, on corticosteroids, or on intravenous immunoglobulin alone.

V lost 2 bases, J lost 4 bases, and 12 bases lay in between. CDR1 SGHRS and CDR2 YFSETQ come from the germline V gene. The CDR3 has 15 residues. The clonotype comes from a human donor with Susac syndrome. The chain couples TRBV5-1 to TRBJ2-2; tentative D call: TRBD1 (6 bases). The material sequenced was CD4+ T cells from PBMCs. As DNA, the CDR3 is TGCGCCAGCAGCTTAATGACAGGACTCACCGGGGAGCTGTTTTTT. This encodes CASSLMTGLTGELFF.